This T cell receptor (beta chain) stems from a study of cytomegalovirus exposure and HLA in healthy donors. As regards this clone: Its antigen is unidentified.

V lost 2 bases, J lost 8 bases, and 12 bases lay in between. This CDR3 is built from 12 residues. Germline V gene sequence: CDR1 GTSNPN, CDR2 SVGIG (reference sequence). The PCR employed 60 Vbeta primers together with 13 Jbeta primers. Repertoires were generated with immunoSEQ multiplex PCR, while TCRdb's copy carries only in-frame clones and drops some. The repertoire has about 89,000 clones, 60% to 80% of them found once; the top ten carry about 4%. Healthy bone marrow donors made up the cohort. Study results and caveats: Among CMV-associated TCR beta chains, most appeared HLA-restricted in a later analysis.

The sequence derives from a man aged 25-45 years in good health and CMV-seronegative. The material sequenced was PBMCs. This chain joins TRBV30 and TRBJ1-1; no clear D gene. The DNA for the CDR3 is TGTGCCTGGAGTAGAGGGCCCAGGGAAGCTTTCTTT. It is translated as CAWSRGPREAFF. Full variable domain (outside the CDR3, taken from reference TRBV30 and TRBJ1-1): SQTIHQWPATLVQPVGSPLSLECTVEGTSNPNLYWYRQAAGRGLQLLFYSVGIGQISSEVPQNLSASRPQDRQFILSSKKLLLSDSGFYLCAWSRGPREAFFGQGTRLTVV.